The 19 T cell receptor beta chains listed next were all sequenced from one sample in a study of blood T cell repertoires in COVID-19. Data came from immunoSEQ multiplex PCR; TCRdb stores just in-frame clones and leaves some out. This table holds hundreds of thousands of clones, under 85% found once. Source material: peripheral blood. These receptors were collected from a woman in her thirties with COVID-19, enrolled during active disease.

This clone was detected only a few times. The chain recombines TRBV5-5 with TRBJ2-3, with TRBD2 as a possible D gene (6 bases). CDR1 SGHKS and CDR2 YYEKEE come from the germline V gene (reference sequence). This CDR3 contains 15 residues. Trimming cost V 0 bases and J 11 bases, with 19 bases left between them. The CDR3 DNA sequence: TGTGCCAGCAGCTTGGCGGGCGGGGATCGCCCTTTGCAGTATTTT. This gives the protein CASSLAGGDRPLQYF. Filled out from reference TRBV5-5 and TRBJ2-3, the complete variable domain reads DAGVTQSPTHLIKTRGQQVTLRCSPISGHKSVSWYQQVLGQGPQFIFQYYEKEERGRGNFPDRFSARQFPNYSSELNVNALLLGDSALYLCASSLAGGDRPLQYFGPGTRLTVL.

The rearrangement links TRBV27 to TRBJ1-6; no definite D call. CDR1 MNHEY and CDR2 SMNVEV come from the germline V gene (reference sequence). There are 15 residues in the CDR3. V was clipped by 6 bases and J by 9 bases, with 18 bases between them. The CDR3 sequence: CASRLGSFLGSPLHF. The CDR3 DNA follows: TGTGCCAGCAGGTTAGGATCGTTCCTAGGTTCACCCCTCCACTTT.

This chain joins TRBV6-5 and TRBJ2-3; D uncertain. V was pared by 7 bases and J by 0 bases, with 14 bases between. CDR1 and CDR2 (germline): MNHEY, SVGAGI. This CDR3 is built from 15 residues. CDR3 residues: CASKSRSASTDTQYF. DNA for the CDR3: TGTGCCAGCAAGTCTAGGTCTGCAAGCACAGATACGCAGTATTTT.

V and J are TRBV18 and TRBJ1-2, with a possible D match to TRBD1 (5 bases). V was pared by 1 base and J by 6 bases, with 15 bases between. The CDR3 is 15 amino acids. Germline V lookup: CDR1 KGHSH, CDR2 LQKENI. The CDR3 sequence: CASSPLSGMIHGYTF. CDR3 sequence (DNA): TGTGCCAGCTCACCACTCTCAGGGATGATTCATGGCTACACCTTC.

This sequence joins TRBV7-2 and TRBJ2-3; 7 bases map to TRBD1. Germline lookup yields CDR1 SGHTA and CDR2 FQGNSA. Trimming removed 5 bases from V and 0 bases from J; junction bases left unmatched: 5. This CDR3 is built from 15 residues. CDR3 nucleotides: TGTGCCAGCAGCAACAGGGGATCTAGCACAGATACGCAGTATTTT. This codes for CASSNRGSSTDTQYF.

V is TRBV19 and J is TRBJ2-3; no clear D gene. The CDR3 extends over 14 amino acids. Per germline, CDR1 LNHDA and CDR2 SQIVND (reference sequence). Trimming pared 5 bases from V and 5 bases from J, leaving 14 bases between. Here the CDR3 reads CASSSRGRGDTQYF. The DNA of the CDR3 is TGTGCCAGTAGTTCCCGAGGTCGAGGAGATACGCAGTATTTT. Using reference TRBV19 and TRBJ2-3 for the parts outside the CDR3, the full variable domain is DGGITQSPKYLFRKEGQNVTLSCEQNLNHDAMYWYRQDPGQGLRLIYYSQIVNDFQKGDIAEGYSVSREKKESFPLTVTSAQKNPTAFYLCASSSRGRGDTQYFGPGTRLTVL.

This chain connects TRBV2 to TRBJ2-7; the match to TRBD1 covers 12 bases. This CDR3 spans 14 amino acids. With V trimmed by 4 bases and J by 6 bases, 4 bases remained unmatched. Looked up from germline, CDR1 is SNHLY and CDR2 is FYNNEI. The CDR3, as DNA: TGTGCCAGCAGTGGGGACAGGGGGCCCCTCGAGCAGTACTTC. Translating it yields CASSGDRGPLEQYF.

This clone was recorded a few times. The genes are TRBV14 and TRBJ2-7; 9 bases are a match to TRBD1. V was pared by 2 bases and J by 5 bases, with 7 bases of the junction left unmatched. This CDR3 comprises 15 residues. CDR1 is SGHDN and CDR2 is FVKESK in the germline V gene. For the CDR3, the DNA is TGTGCCAGCAGCCAACACGGACAGGGGATCCACGAGCAGTACTTC. Translating it yields CASSQHGQGIHEQYF.

This chain connects TRBV2 to TRBJ1-5; 9 bases map to TRBD1. Unmatched junction bases numbered 6, after V lost 6 bases and J lost 6 bases. Germline assignment: CDR1 SNHLY and CDR2 FYNNEI. This CDR3 has 14 amino acids. CDR3: CASSTDRGRQPQHF. The CDR3, as DNA: TGTGCCAGCAGCACGGACAGGGGACGTCAGCCCCAGCATTTT.

The chain uses TRBV3-1 (or the pseudogene TRBV3-2) and TRBJ2-7; maybe TRBD1 (5 bases). With 1 base removed from V and 2 bases from J, the gap between germline ends came to 12 bases. The germline V gene has CDR1 LGHDT and CDR2 YNNKEL (reference sequence). The CDR3 has 15 residues. In nucleotides, the CDR3 is TGTGCCAGCAGCCAAGTAGGGGCTAGGACCTACGAGCAGTACTTC. It is translated as CASSQVGARTYEQYF.

The V call is TRBV7-9, the J call TRBJ2-1; 9 nucleotides agree with TRBD2. The CDR3 is made up of 15 amino acids. Germline loops: CDR1 SEHNR, CDR2 FQNEAQ (reference sequence). The trim removed 7 bases at V and 2 bases at J, leaving 6 bases unmatched. CDR3 bases: TGTGCCAGCACGTCCGGGACTAGCCCCTACAATGAGCAGTTCTTC. Translating gives CASTSGTSPYNEQFF.

The sample holds one count of this clone. CDR3 nucleotides: TGTGCCATCAGAAGGGGGGGCCTCGCAGATACGCAGTATTTT. Its protein is CAIRRGGLADTQYF. The chain employs TRBV10-3 and TRBJ2-3; D is perhaps TRBD2 (7 bases). V lost 6 bases and J 4 bases, leaving 14 bases between the germline ends. CDR3 length: 14 residues. The germline V gene has CDR1 ENHRY and CDR2 SYGVKD.

This clone is a singleton in its sample. The chain links TRBV20-1 to TRBJ1-6, with unresolved D. The CDR3 is 10 amino acids. Germline V gene sequence: CDR1 DFQATT, CDR2 SNEGSKA (reference sequence). The CDR3 bases are TGCATTAACATTAATTCACCCCTCCACTTT. Protein product: CININSPLHF.

The rearrangement links TRBV5-1 to TRBJ1-1; 7 nucleotides agree with TRBD1. There are 15 residues in the CDR3. The V gene's germline CDR1 is SGHRS and CDR2 YFSETQ. J lost 0 bases, V lost 3 bases, and 5 bases had no gene match. The CDR3 region has the DNA TGCGCCAGCAGCTCTACAGGGGACATGAACACTGAAGCTTTCTTT. Protein: CASSSTGDMNTEAFF.

The chain links TRBV3-1 (or the pseudogene TRBV3-2) to TRBJ2-7, with D possibly TRBD1 on 6 matching bases. This CDR3 comprises 14 residues. Germline CDR1 reads LGHDT; CDR2 reads YNNKEL (reference sequence). V was clipped by 4 bases and J by 2 bases, with 12 bases between them. CDR3 sequence (DNA): TGTGCCAGCAGCCTCCGGGACATCACCTACGAGCAGTACTTC. As protein: CASSLRDITYEQYF.

The V gene is TRBV15, the J gene TRBJ1-6, with 7 positions matching TRBD1. The CDR3 runs to 16 residues. Germline CDR1 LNHNV, CDR2 YYDKDF (reference sequence). V lost 2 bases, J lost 7 bases, and 8 bases stayed unmatched. CDR3 bases: TGTGCCACCAGCAGACCTCCGGACAGGAAAAATTCACCCCTCCACTTT. Amino acid sequence: CATSRPPDRKNSPLHF.

This chain connects TRBV6-1 to TRBJ2-5; TRBD2 matches 9 bases. Germline CDR1 MNHNS, CDR2 SASEGT. The V gene end was trimmed by 1 base and the J gene end by 3 bases; junction bases not matched to a gene: 9. The CDR3 has 17 amino acids. The DNA for the CDR3 is TGTGCCAGCAGTGAAGGGTACGGTAGCGGGAGCAAAGAGACCCAGTACTTC. Translated: CASSEGYGSGSKETQYF.

V usage is TRBV14 and J usage is TRBJ1-2, with 7 nucleotides matching TRBD1. Germline V gene sequence: CDR1 SGHDN, CDR2 FVKESK. J lost 7 bases, V lost 0 bases, and 14 bases had no gene match. This CDR3 comprises 17 residues. The CDR3 sequence is CASSQERKGTGDGGYTF. The CDR3 coding sequence is TGTGCCAGCAGCCAAGAAAGAAAAGGAACAGGGGATGGTGGCTACACCTTC.

The chain combines TRBV27 with TRBJ1-2, with TRBD1 identical over 8 bases. J was trimmed by 4 bases and V by 3 bases; bases with no gene match: 10. Germline CDR1 MNHEY, CDR2 SMNVEV (reference sequence). There are 16 residues in the CDR3. The CDR3 nucleotides are TGTGCCAGCAGTTTCCTGACAGGGGACTCCCCCTATGGCTACACCTTC. Protein product: CASSFLTGDSPYGYTF.